A selection of T cell receptor beta chains follows, all from one sample in a study of blood T cell repertoires in COVID-19. Clones were sequenced by immunoSEQ multiplex PCR, and TCRdb holds only the in-frame ones, with some missing. Here the sample spans roughly 380,000 clones, roughly 85% being singletons. Sample: peripheral blood. These receptors all come from a woman under 30 with acute or convalescent COVID-19. Each CDR3 is given with its conserved first and last residue. The D gene is left open where the match is weak. Size is stated for part of the rows, as once, few or many counts, or as a class when the clone is expanded.

length,D,size,J,V,DNA,CDR3
14,TRBD2,.,TRBJ2-1,TRBV19,TGTGCCAGTAGTAACAGACTAGCGGGAGGTGAGCAGTTCTTC,CASSNRLAGGEQFF
11,.,.,TRBJ2-3,TRBV5-1,TGCGCCAGCACCACCGGGGATACGCAGTATTTT,CASTTGDTQYF
17,TRBD2,.,TRBJ2-1,TRBV11-2,TGTGCCAGCAGGGGGACTAGGTCCCAAAGGGAATACAATGAGCAGTTCTTC,CASRGTRSQREYNEQFF
17,TRBD2,.,TRBJ2-4,TRBV5-6,TGTGCCAGCAGCTTGGGATTATCGACTAGCGGGGAAAACATTCAGTACTTC,CASSLGLSTSGENIQYF
13,.,.,TRBJ1-2,TRBV28,TGTGCCAGCAGACTAGATCATAACTATGGCTACACCTTC,CASRLDHNYGYTF
17,TRBD2,.,TRBJ2-2,TRBV7-6,TGTGCCAGCAGCTTAGGATCAGCGGGAGGGCCAGCCGGGGAGCTGTTTTTT,CASSLGSAGGPAGELFF
16,TRBD1,.,TRBJ1-4,TRBV18,TGTGCCAGCTCACCAACGAAGGACAGGGAGAATGAAAAACTGTTTTTT,CASSPTKDRENEKLFF
11,TRBD2,.,TRBJ2-2,TRBV6-5,TGTGCCAGCAGTTACGCGGGGGGGGTGTTTTTT,CASSYAGGVFF
17,.,.,TRBJ2-7,TRBV24-1,TGTGCCACCAGTGATTTGCCCCGGGGGCGGGAGATCTACGAGCAGTACTTC,CATSDLPRGREIYEQYF
16,.,.,TRBJ2-2,TRBV27,TGTGCCAGCAGTCAAGAGACTAACAGGGAAGCCGGGGAGCTGTTTTTT,CASSQETNREAGELFF
16,.,.,TRBJ2-1,TRBV5-1,TGCGCCAGCAGCTTGGACCCTGGGGCAGGCTACAATGAGCAGTTCTTC,CASSLDPGAGYNEQFF
15,TRBD1,once,TRBJ1-1,TRBV6-5,TGTGCCAGCAGGCCAATAACAGGGGTGAAAACTGAAGCTTTCTTT,CASRPITGVKTEAFF
12,.,.,TRBJ2-7,TRBV7-9,TGTGCCAGCACCCCAGACTCCTACGAGCAGTACTTC,CASTPDSYEQYF
10,.,.,TRBJ2-1,TRBV12-3/TRBV12-4,TGTGCCAGTGGGGCGGCCAAGCAGTTCTTC,CASGAAKQFF
18,TRBD1,.,TRBJ1-6,TRBV24-1,TGTGCCACCAGTGATCTAAACCGGGACAGGAGTTATAATTCACCCCTCCACTTT,CATSDLNRDRSYNSPLHF
15,.,.,TRBJ2-1,TRBV5-5,TGTGCCAGCAGCTCCGGGACACTATCCTACAATGAGCAGTTCTTC,CASSSGTLSYNEQFF
16,.,.,TRBJ2-7,TRBV27,TGTGCCAGCAGTTTACAAGGCAGGGCTAGCTCCTACGAGCAGTACTTC,CASSLQGRASSYEQYF
17,TRBD2,.,TRBJ2-2,TRBV4-1,TGCGCCAGCAGCGTCTTACTAGCGGGGGCGAACACCGGGGAGCTGTTTTTT,CASSVLLAGANTGELFF
13,TRBD1,.,TRBJ1-2,TRBV6-2/TRBV6-3,TGTGCCAGCAGTTCACAGGGGGTCTATGGCTACACCTTC,CASSSQGVYGYTF
15,.,.,TRBJ1-6,TRBV21-1,TGTGCCAGCAGCAAAGAGGAGGGTAGCAATTCACCCCTCCACTTT,CASSKEEGSNSPLHF
16,.,once,TRBJ1-4,TRBV10-3,TGTGCCATCAGTGAGTTTGCAGGGGCGGGTAATGAAAAACTGTTTTTT,CAISEFAGAGNEKLFF
12,.,.,TRBJ1-1,TRBV12-3/TRBV12-4,TGTGCCAGCAGACTGGGGAGAACTGAAGCTTTCTTT,CASRLGRTEAFF
14,.,few,TRBJ2-2,TRBV20-1,TGCAGTGCTAGTCCACAGGGAATAAGCGGGGAGCTGTTTTTT,CSASPQGISGELFF
12,.,.,TRBJ1-1,TRBV12-3/TRBV12-4,TGTGCCAGCAGAGCTGATAGCACTGAAGCTTTCTTT,CASRADSTEAFF
17,.,.,TRBJ1-3,TRBV11-2,TGTGCCAGCAGCCCCCTCAGGAGGGGTGACTCTGGAAACACCATATATTTT,CASSPLRRGDSGNTIYF
14,.,.,TRBJ1-6,TRBV2,TGTGCCAGCAAGGAGTATTCCTATAATTCACCCCTCCACTTT,CASKEYSYNSPLHF
17,.,.,TRBJ2-7,TRBV7-9,TGTGCCAGCAGCATCCTTCTTTGGGGCGGCGACTCCTACGAGCAGTACTTC,CASSILLWGGDSYEQYF
14,.,.,TRBJ1-5,TRBV6-5,TGTGCCAGCAGAGGGGACTTTGAGAATCAGCCCCAGCATTTT,CASRGDFENQPQHF
14,TRBD2,once,TRBJ2-5,TRBV9,TGTGCCAGCGCTGGCTCTAGCGGCCAAGAGACCCAGTACTTC,CASAGSSGQETQYF
15,.,.,TRBJ2-7,TRBV19,TGTGCCAGTAGTATTGGAGCTACGACCGCCTACGAGCAGTACTTC,CASSIGATTAYEQYF
15,.,.,TRBJ2-3,TRBV7-9,TGTGCCAGCAGCTTTCGGGGAACCTCCACAGATACGCAGTATTTT,CASSFRGTSTDTQYF
16,TRBD2,.,TRBJ2-2,TRBV5-6,TGTGCCAGCAGTTGGACTAGCGACGGGAACACCGGGGAGCTGTTTTTT,CASSWTSDGNTGELFF
18,TRBD1,.,TRBJ1-2,TRBV18,TGTGCCAGCTCACCGACCGGGACAGGGAGTGAGGGCAACTATGGCTACACCTTC,CASSPTGTGSEGNYGYTF
13,.,few,TRBJ2-3,TRBV6-1,TGTGCCAGCAGTGAAGGAGCTTGGGATACGCAGTATTTT,CASSEGAWDTQYF
14,.,.,TRBJ1-2,TRBV30,TGTGCCTGGACCTTACAACAGGGAGACTATGGCTACACCTTC,CAWTLQQGDYGYTF
14,.,.,TRBJ1-5,TRBV5-6,TGTGCCAGCAGCTCTGGACTGAGCAATCAGCCCCAGCATTTT,CASSSGLSNQPQHF